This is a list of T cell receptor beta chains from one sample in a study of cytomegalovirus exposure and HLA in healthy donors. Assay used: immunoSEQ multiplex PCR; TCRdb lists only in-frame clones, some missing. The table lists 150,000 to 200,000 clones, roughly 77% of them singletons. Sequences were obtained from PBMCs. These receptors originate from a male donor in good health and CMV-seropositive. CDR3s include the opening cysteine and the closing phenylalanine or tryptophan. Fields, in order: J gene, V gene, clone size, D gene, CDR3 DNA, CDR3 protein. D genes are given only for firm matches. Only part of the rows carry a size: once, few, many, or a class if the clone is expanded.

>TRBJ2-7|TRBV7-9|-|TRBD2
TGTGCCAGCAGCTTGGCCGGGAGGGCCCACGAGCAGTACTTC
CASSLAGRAHEQYF
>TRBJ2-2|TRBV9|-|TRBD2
TGTGCCAGCAGCGTAGCGGGAGGAATTGGCGGGGAGCTGTTTTTT
CASSVAGGIGGELFF
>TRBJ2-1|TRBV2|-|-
TGTGCCAGCAGTGTCTCCATGGCCGATGAGCAGTTCTTC
CASSVSMADEQFF
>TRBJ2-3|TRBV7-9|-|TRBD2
TGTGCCAGCAGATCGACTAGCGGGAGGGCCCTACTCCCAGATACGCAGTATTTT
CASRSTSGRALLPDTQYF
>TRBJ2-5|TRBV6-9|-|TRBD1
TGTGCCAGCAGTTATAGTGGGACAGGGGGATTCGAGGAAGAGACCCAGTACTTC
CASSYSGTGGFEEETQYF
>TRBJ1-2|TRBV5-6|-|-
TGTGCCAGCAGCTTTTCCGGCCGGGAAGCCTATGGCTACACCTTC
CASSFSGREAYGYTF
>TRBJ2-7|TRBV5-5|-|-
TGTGCCAGCAGCTCTCCCCCAATCCTGACAGGCCTCGAGTACTTC
CASSSPPILTGLEYF
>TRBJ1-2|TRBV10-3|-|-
TGTGCCATCAGTGAGTCGTCCCTACTGGTTAACTATGGCTACACCTTC
CAISESSLLVNYGYTF
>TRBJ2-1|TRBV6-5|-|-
TGTGCCAGCAGTACAACCGGGACAACGTACAATGAGCAGTTCTTC
CASSTTGTTYNEQFF
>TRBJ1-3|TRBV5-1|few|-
TGCGCCAGCAGCTTGGACAGTATAATCTCTGGAAACACCATATATTTT
CASSLDSIISGNTIYF
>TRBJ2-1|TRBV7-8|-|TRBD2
TGTGCCAGCATCGATATGACTAGCGGGAGGGGTGACAGGGAGCAGTTCTTC
CASIDMTSGRGDREQFF
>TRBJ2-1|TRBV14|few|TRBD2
TGTGCCAGCAGCCAAGATTTGGGGGGGGCCTACAATGAGCAGTTCTTC
CASSQDLGGAYNEQFF
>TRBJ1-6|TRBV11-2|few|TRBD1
TGTGCCAGCAGCTGGGACAGGGTGAATTCACCCCTCCACTTT
CASSWDRVNSPLHF
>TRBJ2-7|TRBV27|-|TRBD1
TGTGCCAGCAGTTACACCCGGGACAGGTTCTACGAGCAGTACTTC
CASSYTRDRFYEQYF
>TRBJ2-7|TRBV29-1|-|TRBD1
TGCAGCGTTGGGGGGCTCACAGGGGGCGCGTACGAGCAGTACTTC
CSVGGLTGGAYEQYF
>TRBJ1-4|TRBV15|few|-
TGTGCCACCAGCAGAGGCGGGGCCACCAATGAAAAACTGTTTTTT
CATSRGGATNEKLFF
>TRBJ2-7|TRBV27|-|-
TGTGCCAGCGGAAAAGGGGGTCCCCGGGGCTACGAGCAGTACTTC
CASGKGGPRGYEQYF
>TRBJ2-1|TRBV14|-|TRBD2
TGTGCCAGCAGCCAAGAGGATAGCGGGGGGACCCTTGCCGAGCAGTTCTTC
CASSQEDSGGTLAEQFF
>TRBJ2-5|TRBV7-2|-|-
TGTGCCAGCAGCTTGGGCCCAGGGGGCGGGGGAGAGACCCAGTACTTC
CASSLGPGGGGETQYF
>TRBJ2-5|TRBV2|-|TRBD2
TGTGCCACCAGGGAGTGGACTAGCGGGGGCCAAGAGACCCAGTACTTC
CATREWTSGGQETQYF
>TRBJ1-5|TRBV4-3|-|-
TGCGCCAGCAGCGGTTCAGGGAATCAGCCCCAGCATTTT
CASSGSGNQPQHF
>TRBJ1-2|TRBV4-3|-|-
TGCGCCAGCAGCGGGAGGGGCAAGGGCTACACCTTC
CASSGRGKGYTF
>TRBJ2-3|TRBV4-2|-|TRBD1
TGTGCCAGCAGCCTTGGACTCGACAGGGGTCCCACAGATACGCAGTATTTT
CASSLGLDRGPTDTQYF
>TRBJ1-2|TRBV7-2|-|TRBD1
TGTGCCAGCAGCTTAAGGACAGGGTACAACTATGGCTACACCTTC
CASSLRTGYNYGYTF
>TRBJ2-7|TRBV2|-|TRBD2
TGTGCCAGCAGCGGGAGGCTACCCTACGAGCAGTACTTC
CASSGRLPYEQYF
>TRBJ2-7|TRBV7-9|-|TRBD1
TGTGCCAGCAGCCAGGGGACAGGGGTCTACGAGCAGTACTTC
CASSQGTGVYEQYF
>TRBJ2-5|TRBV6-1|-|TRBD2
TGTGCCAGCAGGAGACTAGCGGGGGGGCGAGAGACCCAGTACTTC
CASRRLAGGRETQYF
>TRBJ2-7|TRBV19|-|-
TGTGCCAGTAGTATAGTTCAGGCGACCTTCTACGAGCAGTACTTC
CASSIVQATFYEQYF
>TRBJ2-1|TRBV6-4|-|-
TGTGCCAGCAGTCAAGGGGTTTCCAGCTCCTACAATGAGCAGTTCTTC
CASSQGVSSSYNEQFF
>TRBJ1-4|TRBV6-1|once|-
TGTGCCAGCAGTGAACGGAGTGAAAAACTGTTTTTT
CASSERSEKLFF
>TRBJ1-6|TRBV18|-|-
TGTGCCAGCTCCGACACATTCAATTCACCCCTCCACTTT
CASSDTFNSPLHF
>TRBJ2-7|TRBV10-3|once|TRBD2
TGTGCCATCAGTGGGACTAGCGGGGGAGCCCCTACCTACGAGCAGTACTTC
CAISGTSGGAPTYEQYF
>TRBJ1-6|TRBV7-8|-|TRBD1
TGTGCCAGCAGCTCGGACAGGGTGGGTAATTCACCCCTCCACTTT
CASSSDRVGNSPLHF
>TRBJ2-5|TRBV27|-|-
TGTGCCAGCAGTCCGATGGACTTGCGGGGGACCCAGTACTTC
CASSPMDLRGTQYF
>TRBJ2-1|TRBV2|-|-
TGTGCCAGCCAGTCTCAGGGGCTGTACAATGAGCAGTTCTTC
CASQSQGLYNEQFF